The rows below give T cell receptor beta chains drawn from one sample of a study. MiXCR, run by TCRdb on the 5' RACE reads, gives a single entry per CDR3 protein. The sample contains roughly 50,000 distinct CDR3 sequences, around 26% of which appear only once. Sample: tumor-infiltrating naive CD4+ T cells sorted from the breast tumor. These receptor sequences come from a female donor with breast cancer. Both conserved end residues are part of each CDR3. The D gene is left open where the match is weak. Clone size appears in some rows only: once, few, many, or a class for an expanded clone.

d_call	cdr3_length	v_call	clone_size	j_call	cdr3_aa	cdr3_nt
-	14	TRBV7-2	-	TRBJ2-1	CASSLGSGRNEQFF	TGTGCCAGCAGCTTAGGTAGCGGAAGGAATGAGCAGTTCTTC
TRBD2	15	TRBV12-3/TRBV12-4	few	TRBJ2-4	CASSPRLAGGNIQYF	TGTGCCAGCAGTCCGAGACTAGCGGGGGGGAACATTCAGTACTTC
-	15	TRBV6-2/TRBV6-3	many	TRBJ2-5	CASSYGTTQGETQYF	TGTGCCAGCAGTTACGGAACTACCCAGGGGGAGACCCAGTACTTC
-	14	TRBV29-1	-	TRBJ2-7	CSAQGRGGTYEQYF	TGCAGCGCCCAGGGCAGGGGTGGGACCTACGAGCAGTACTTC
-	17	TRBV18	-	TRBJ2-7	CASSLDRLGKLTYEQYF	TGTGCCAGCTCACTGGATAGGTTGGGAAAACTGACCTACGAGCAGTACTTC
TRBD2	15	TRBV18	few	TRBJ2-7	CASSPAGGLSGEQYF	TGTGCCAGCTCACCGGCGGGGGGGCTTTCCGGCGAGCAGTACTTC
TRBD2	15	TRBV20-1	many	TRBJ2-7	CSARPPSGRGYEQYF	TGCAGTGCTAGGCCCCCCAGCGGGAGGGGCTACGAGCAGTACTTC
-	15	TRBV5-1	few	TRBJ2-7	CASSLSPGSSYEQYF	TGCGCCAGCAGCCTAAGTCCGGGCTCCTCCTACGAGCAGTACTTC
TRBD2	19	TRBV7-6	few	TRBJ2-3	CASSLRSMIAGSRRDTQYF	TGTGCCAGCAGCTTACGGTCTATGATAGCGGGAAGTCGTAGAGATACGCAGTATTTT
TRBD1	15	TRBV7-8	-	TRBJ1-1	CASSLTGDTAREAFF	TGTGCCAGCAGCTTAACAGGGGACACCGCCCGTGAAGCTTTCTTT
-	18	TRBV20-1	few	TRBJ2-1	CSASPLVGHWFLYNEQFF	TGCAGTGCTAGTCCCCTAGTTGGCCATTGGTTTCTTTACAATGAGCAGTTCTTC
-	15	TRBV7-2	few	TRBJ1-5	CASSLEGLSNQPQHF	TGTGCCAGCAGCTTAGAAGGGCTTAGCAATCAGCCCCAGCATTTT
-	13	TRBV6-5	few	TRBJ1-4	CASSVGGDEKLFF	TGTGCCAGCAGTGTGGGGGGCGATGAAAAACTGTTTTTT
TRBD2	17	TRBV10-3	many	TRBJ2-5	CAISESIAGGRRETQYF	TGTGCCATCAGTGAGTCGATCGCGGGAGGCCGGAGAGAGACCCAGTACTTC
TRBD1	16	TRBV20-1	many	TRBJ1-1	CSAPGQEGGLGTEAFF	TGCAGTGCACCGGGACAGGAAGGGGGGCTCGGCACTGAAGCTTTCTTT
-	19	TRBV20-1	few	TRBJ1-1	CSARGNGGSARAPNTEAFF	TGCAGTGCTAGAGGAAACGGCGGATCAGCCAGGGCTCCGAACACTGAAGCTTTCTTT
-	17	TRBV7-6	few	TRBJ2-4	CASSLDPGDSPLNIQYF	TGTGCCAGCAGCTTAGATCCCGGTGATAGTCCCCTTAACATTCAGTACTTC
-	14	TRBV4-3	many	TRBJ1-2	CASSQATFGYGYTF	TGCGCCAGCAGCCAAGCGACATTTGGCTATGGCTACACCTTC
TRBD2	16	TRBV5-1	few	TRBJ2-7	CASSELAGRLSYEQYF	TGCGCCAGCAGCGAACTAGCGGGGCGCCTTTCCTACGAGCAGTACTTC
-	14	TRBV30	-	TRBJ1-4	CAWSRGQSNEKLFF	TGTGCCTGGAGCCGAGGACAGTCTAATGAAAAACTGTTTTTT
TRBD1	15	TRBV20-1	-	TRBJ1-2	CSAVKQGASSYGYTF	TGCAGTGCTGTAAAACAGGGGGCTAGTAGCTATGGCTACACCTTC
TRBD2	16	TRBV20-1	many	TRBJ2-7	CSARGLAGLAAYEQYF	TGCAGTGCTAGAGGACTAGCGGGATTAGCAGCCTACGAGCAGTACTTC
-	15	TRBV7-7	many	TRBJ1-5	CASSQTRVYNQPQHF	TGTGCTAGCAGTCAAACGAGGGTTTACAATCAGCCCCAGCATTTT
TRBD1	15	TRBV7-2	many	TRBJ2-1	CAIRSGTGGRNEQFF	TGTGCCATCCGGAGCGGGACAGGGGGTAGGAATGAGCAGTTCTTC
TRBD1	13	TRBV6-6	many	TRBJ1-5	CASGQGAVQPQHF	TGTGCCAGCGGACAGGGGGCCGTTCAGCCCCAGCATTTT
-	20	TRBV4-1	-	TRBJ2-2	CASSQGGIGGPHANTGELFF	TGCGCCAGCAGCCAAGGAGGAATTGGGGGGCCACACGCGAACACCGGGGAGCTGTTTTTT
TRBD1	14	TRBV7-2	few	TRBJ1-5	CASSLRGQGQPQHF	TGTGCCAGCAGCCTCCGCGGACAGGGCCAGCCCCAGCATTTT
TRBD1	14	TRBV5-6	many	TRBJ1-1	CASSLGTGARGAFF	TGTGCCAGCAGCTTGGGGACAGGGGCGAGGGGGGCTTTCTTT
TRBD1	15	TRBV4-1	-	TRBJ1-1	CASSHPRGQSTEAFF	TGCGCCAGCAGCCACCCAAGGGGACAGAGCACTGAAGCTTTCTTT
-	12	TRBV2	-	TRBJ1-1	CASSDPSTEAFF	TGTGCCAGCAGTGACCCTTCGACTGAAGCTTTCTTT
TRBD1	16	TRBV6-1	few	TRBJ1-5	CASSRGQGISNQPQHF	TGTGCCAGCAGTCGCGGACAGGGCATAAGCAATCAGCCCCAGCATTTT
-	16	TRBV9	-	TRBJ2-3	CASSVVALEDPDTQYF	TGTGCCAGCAGCGTAGTGGCTCTCGAGGACCCAGATACGCAGTATTTT
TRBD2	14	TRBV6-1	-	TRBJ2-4	CASSASGRANIQYF	TGTGCCAGCAGTGCATCGGGGAGGGCGAACATTCAGTACTTC
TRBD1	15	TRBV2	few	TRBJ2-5	CASSRIGTGYETQYF	TGTGCCAGCAGTCGAATAGGGACAGGGTATGAGACCCAGTACTTC
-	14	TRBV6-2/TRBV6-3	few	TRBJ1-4	CASSYPRLNEKLFF	TGTGCCAGCAGTTACCCCCGGCTCAATGAAAAACTGTTTTTT
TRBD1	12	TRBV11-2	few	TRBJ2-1	CAEGQGWNEQFF	TGTGCCGAGGGACAGGGGTGGAATGAGCAGTTCTTC
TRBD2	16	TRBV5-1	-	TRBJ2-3	CASSVGLADRTDTQYF	TGCGCCAGCAGCGTGGGACTAGCGGATCGCACAGATACGCAGTATTTT
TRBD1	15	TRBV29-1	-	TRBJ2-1	CSFGQGQTAYNERFF	TGCAGCTTTGGACAGGGCCAAACCGCCTACAATGAGCGGTTCTTC
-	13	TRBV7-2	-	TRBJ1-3	CASSSGTGNTIYF	TGTGCCAGCAGCTCTGGGACTGGAAACACCATATATTTT
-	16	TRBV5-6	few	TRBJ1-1	CASSRGIRTPNTEAFF	TGTGCCAGCAGCCGCGGGATCCGGACACCGAACACTGAAGCTTTCTTT
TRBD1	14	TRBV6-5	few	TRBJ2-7	CASHRGQGVYEQYF	TGTGCCAGCCATCGGGGACAGGGTGTCTACGAGCAGTACTTC
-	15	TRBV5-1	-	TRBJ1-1	CASSLDPAPNTEAFF	TGCGCCAGCAGCTTGGATCCGGCTCCGAACACTGAAGCTTTCTTT
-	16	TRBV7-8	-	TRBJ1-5	CASSSNRGRGNQPQHF	TGTGCCAGCAGCTCCAATCGGGGGAGGGGTAATCAGCCCCAGCATTTT
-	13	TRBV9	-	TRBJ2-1	CASSAGPFREQFF	TGTGCCAGCAGCGCCGGGCCCTTCCGCGAGCAGTTCTTC
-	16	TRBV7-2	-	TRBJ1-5	CASSMGGWYSNQPQHF	TGTGCCAGCAGTATGGGAGGCTGGTATAGCAATCAGCCCCAGCATTTT
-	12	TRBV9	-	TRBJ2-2	CASGLATGELFF	TGTGCCAGCGGCCTAGCGACCGGGGAGCTGTTTTTT
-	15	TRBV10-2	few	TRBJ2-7	CASSGLRTGLNEQYF	TGCGCCAGCAGTGGCCTCAGGACAGGACTAAACGAGCAGTACTTC
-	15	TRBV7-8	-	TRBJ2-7	CASSPLDLYNYEQYF	TGTGCCAGCAGCCCCCTCGACCTTTACAACTACGAGCAGTACTTC
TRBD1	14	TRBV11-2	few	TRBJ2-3	CASSQRQGRDTQYF	TGTGCCAGCAGCCAGAGACAGGGCCGAGATACGCAGTATTTT
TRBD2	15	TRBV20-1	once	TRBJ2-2	CSARVSSGGPGELFF	TGCAGTGCTAGAGTCTCGAGCGGGGGACCCGGGGAGCTGTTTTTT
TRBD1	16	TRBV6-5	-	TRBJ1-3	CASSRTGTLSGNTIYF	TGTGCCAGCAGTCGGACAGGGACCTTAAGTGGAAACACCATATATTTT
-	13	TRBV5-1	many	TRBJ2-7	CASSLGQEGEQYF	TGCGCCAGCAGCTTGGGACAGGAGGGCGAGCAGTACTTC
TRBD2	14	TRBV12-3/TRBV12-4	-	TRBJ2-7	CASSRLAGPYEQYF	TGTGCCAGCAGTAGACTAGCGGGTCCCTACGAGCAGTACTTC
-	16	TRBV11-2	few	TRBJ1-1	CASSSFGRHSNTEAFF	TGTGCCAGCAGCTCCTTCGGTAGGCATTCGAACACTGAAGCTTTCTTT
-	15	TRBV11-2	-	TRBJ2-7	CASSLDQGSSYEQYF	TGTGCCAGCAGCTTAGATCAGGGGAGCTCCTACGAGCAGTACTTC
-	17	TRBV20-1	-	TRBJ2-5	CSASRSGPETRIETQYF	TGCAGTGCTAGCCGCTCAGGGCCAGAAACTCGAATTGAGACCCAGTACTTC
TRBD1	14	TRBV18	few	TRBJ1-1	CASSQGQDRTEAFF	TGTGCCAGCTCTCAAGGACAGGACCGCACTGAAGCTTTCTTT
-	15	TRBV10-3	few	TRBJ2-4	CAISEYRTAKNIQYF	TGTGCCATCAGTGAGTATAGGACAGCCAAAAACATTCAGTACTTC
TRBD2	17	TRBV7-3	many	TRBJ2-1	CASSAGDYIVPYNEQFF	TGTGCCAGCAGCGCGGGGGACTACATCGTACCTTACAATGAGCAGTTCTTC
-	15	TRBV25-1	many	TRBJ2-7	CASSDPRGRVYEQYF	TGTGCCAGCAGTGACCCCCGGGGTCGGGTATACGAGCAGTACTTC